At least ten counts were recorded for the clone carrying this T cell receptor beta chain. Its specificity is unknown. This sample was included in a study of CD8 T cells in ankylosing spondylitis. Molecular-barcoded quantitative 5'-RACE produced these TCR beta libraries. A single record per CDR3 protein comes from TCRdb applying MiXCR to the 5' RACE reads. The data contain about 42,000 distinct CDR3 sequences, 4% of them singletons. Trimming cost V 2 bases and J 2 bases; bases outside gene matches: 9. The germline gives CDR1 SGDLS, CDR2 YYNGEE. This CDR3 spans 17 amino acids. The study, taken as a whole, reports: In ankylosing spondylitis blood, a motif of seven or eight highly homologous TCR beta variants appeared characteristic. Matched synovial fluid from ankylosing spondylitis patients was reported to be enriched for disease-linked clones.

The sequenced material came from blood, either unsorted or a sorted T cell fraction (not recorded which). This rearrangement joins TRBV9 to TRBJ2-3; 9 bases align to TRBD1. This sequence was found in a female donor with ankylosing spondylitis or in good health (not recorded which). CDR3 nucleotide sequence: TGTGCCAGCAGCGTCGATGCCGGGACAGGGAACACAGATACGCAGTATTTT. It translates to CASSVDAGTGNTDTQYF.